This T cell receptor (beta chain) derives from a study of shared clonotypes between healthy human individuals. Study results and caveats: The expectation was that sequencing depth would affect clonotype sharing among donors.

The authors' processing: Quality scores were absent from the junction-only immunoSEQ sequences, so filtering differed. Assay: immunoSEQ multiplex PCR; the TCRdb copy retains only in-frame clones and omits some. D and trimming were read from the DNA, whereas the V and J calls and clone size are those reported in that table. The repertoire holds around 500,000 clones, with less than 80% as singletons. Germline CDR1 is SGHDT and CDR2 is YYEEEE. This CDR3 region has 15 residues. With V trimmed by 3 bases and J by 3 bases, 3 bases remained unmatched. A word on this clone: The antigen is undetermined.

The chain joins TRBV5-6 to TRBJ1-4; 9 nucleotides align to TRBD1. The sequence was obtained from a woman aged 40 to 49 in good health. Some clones in this sample may be carry-over from other donors' samples. The sample was PBMCs. Written as DNA, the CDR3 is TGTGCCAGCAGCTGGAGGACAGGGGCTAATGAAAAACTGTTTTTT. Protein sequence: CASSWRTGANEKLFF.